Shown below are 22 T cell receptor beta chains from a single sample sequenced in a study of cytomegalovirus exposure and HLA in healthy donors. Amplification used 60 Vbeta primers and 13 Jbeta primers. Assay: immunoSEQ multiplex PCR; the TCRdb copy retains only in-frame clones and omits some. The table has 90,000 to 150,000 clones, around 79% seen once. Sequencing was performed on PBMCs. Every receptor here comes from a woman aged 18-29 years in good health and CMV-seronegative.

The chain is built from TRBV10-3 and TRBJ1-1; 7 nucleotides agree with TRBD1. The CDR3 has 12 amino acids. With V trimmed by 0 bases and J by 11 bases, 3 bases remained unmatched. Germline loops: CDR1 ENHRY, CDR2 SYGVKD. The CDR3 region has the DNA TGTGCCATCAGTGAGTCGACAGGGTGGGCTTTCTTT. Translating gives CAISESTGWAFF.

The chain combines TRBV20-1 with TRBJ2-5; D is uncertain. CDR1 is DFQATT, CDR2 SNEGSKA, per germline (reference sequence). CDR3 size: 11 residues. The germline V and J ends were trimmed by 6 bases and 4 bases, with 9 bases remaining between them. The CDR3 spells CSAAAGETQYF. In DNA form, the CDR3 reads TGCAGTGCCGCGGCCGGAGAGACCCAGTACTTC.

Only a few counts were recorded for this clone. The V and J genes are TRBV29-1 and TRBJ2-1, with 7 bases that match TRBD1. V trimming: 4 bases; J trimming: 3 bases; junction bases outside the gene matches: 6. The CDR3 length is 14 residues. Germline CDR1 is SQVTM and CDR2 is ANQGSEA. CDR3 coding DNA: TGCAGCGTTGCAAGACAGGGTCACTACAATGAGCAGTTCTTC. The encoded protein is CSVARQGHYNEQFF.

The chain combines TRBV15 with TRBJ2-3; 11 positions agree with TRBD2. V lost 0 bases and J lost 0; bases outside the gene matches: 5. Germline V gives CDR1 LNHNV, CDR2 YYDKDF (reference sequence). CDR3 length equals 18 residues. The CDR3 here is CATSREGTSGDSTDTQYF. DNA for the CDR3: TGTGCCACCAGCAGAGAAGGGACTAGCGGCGACAGCACAGATACGCAGTATTTT.

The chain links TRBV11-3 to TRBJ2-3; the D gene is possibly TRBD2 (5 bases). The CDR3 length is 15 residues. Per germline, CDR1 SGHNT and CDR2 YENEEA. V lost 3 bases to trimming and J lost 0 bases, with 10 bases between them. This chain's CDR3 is CASSLGSTSTDTQYF. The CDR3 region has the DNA TGTGCCAGCAGCTTGGGGAGTACTAGCACAGATACGCAGTATTTT.

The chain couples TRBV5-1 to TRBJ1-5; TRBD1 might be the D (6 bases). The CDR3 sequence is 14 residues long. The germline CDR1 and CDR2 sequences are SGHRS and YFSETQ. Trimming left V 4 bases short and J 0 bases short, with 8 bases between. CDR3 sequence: CASSPQGSNQPQHF. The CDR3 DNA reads TGCGCCAGCAGCCCACAGGGTAGCAATCAGCCCCAGCATTTT.

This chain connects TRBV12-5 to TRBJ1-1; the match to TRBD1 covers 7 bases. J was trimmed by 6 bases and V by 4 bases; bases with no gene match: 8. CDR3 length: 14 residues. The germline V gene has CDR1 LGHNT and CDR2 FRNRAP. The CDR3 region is CASGSSGGVSEAFF. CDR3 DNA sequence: TGTGCTAGTGGTTCTTCAGGGGGTGTCTCTGAAGCTTTCTTT.

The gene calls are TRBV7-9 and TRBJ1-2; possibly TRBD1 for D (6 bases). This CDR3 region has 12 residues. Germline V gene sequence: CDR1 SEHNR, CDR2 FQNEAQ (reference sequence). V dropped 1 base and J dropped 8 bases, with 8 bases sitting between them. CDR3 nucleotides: TGTGCCAGCAGCTTAGTGAGGGGGGGCTACACCTTC. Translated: CASSLVRGGYTF.

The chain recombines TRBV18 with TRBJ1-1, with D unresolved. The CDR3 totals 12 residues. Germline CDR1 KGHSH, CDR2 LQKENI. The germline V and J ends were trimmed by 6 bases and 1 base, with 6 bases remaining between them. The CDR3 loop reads CASSNKNTEAFF. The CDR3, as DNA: TGTGCCAGCTCTAATAAGAACACTGAAGCTTTCTTT. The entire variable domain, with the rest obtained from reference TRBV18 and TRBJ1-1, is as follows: NAGVMQNPRHLVRRRGQEARLRCSPMKGHSHVYWYRQLPEEGLKFMVYLQKENIIDESGMPKERFSAEFPKEGPSILRIQQVVRGDSAAYFCASSNKNTEAFFGQGTRLTVV.

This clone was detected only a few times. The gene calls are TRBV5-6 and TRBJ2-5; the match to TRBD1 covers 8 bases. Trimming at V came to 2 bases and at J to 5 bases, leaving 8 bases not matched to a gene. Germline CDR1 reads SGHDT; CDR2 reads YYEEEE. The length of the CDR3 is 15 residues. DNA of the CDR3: TGTGCCAGCAGCTTATACAGGGGGTACGGGGAGACCCAGTACTTC. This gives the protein CASSLYRGYGETQYF.

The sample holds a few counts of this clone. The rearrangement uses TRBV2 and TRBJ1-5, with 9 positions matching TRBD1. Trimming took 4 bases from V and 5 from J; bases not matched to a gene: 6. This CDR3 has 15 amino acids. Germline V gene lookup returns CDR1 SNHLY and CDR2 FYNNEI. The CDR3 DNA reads TGTGCCAGCAGTGGACAGGGGGTAGGGTATCAGCCCCAGCATTTT. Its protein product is CASSGQGVGYQPQHF. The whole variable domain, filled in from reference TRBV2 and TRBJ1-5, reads EPEVTQTPSHQVTQMGQEVILRCVPISNHLYFYWYRQILGQKVEFLVSFYNNEISEKSEIFDDQFSVERPDGSNFTLKIRSTKLEDSAMYFCASSGQGVGYQPQHFGDGTRLSIL.

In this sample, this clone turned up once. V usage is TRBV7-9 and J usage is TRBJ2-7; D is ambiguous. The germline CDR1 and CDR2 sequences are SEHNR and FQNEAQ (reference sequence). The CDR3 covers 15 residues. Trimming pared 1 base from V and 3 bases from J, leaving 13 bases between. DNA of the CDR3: TGTGCCAGCAGCTTAGGAGTCGAGGAAAACTACGAGCAGTACTTC. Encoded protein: CASSLGVEENYEQYF.

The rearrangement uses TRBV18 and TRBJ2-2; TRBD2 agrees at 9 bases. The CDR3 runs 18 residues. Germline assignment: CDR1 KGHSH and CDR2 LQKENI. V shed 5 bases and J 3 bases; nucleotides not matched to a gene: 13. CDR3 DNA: TGTGCCAGCTCAATGACCCTAGCGGGAACGCCCCACACCGGGGAGCTGTTTTTT. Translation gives CASSMTLAGTPHTGELFF. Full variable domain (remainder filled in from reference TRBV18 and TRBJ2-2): NAGVMQNPRHLVRRRGQEARLRCSPMKGHSHVYWYRQLPEEGLKFMVYLQKENIIDESGMPKERFSAEFPKEGPSILRIQQVVRGDSAAYFCASSMTLAGTPHTGELFFGEGSRLTVL.

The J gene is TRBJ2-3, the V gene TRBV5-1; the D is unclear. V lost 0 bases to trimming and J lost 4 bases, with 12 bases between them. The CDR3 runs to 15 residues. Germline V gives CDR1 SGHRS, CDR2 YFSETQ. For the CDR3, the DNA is TGCGCCAGCAGCTTGGGGTTGGGTACAGCAGATACGCAGTATTTT. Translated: CASSLGLGTADTQYF.

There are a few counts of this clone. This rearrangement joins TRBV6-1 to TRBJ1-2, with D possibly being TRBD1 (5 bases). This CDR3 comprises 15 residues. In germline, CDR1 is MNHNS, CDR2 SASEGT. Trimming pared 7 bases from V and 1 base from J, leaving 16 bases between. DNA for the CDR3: TGTGCCAGCATTTTCCAGACAGAGAGTAACTATGGCTACACCTTC. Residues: CASIFQTESNYGYTF.

The CDR3 loop is CASSLGRSNQPQHF. The CDR3 nucleotides read TGTGCCAGCAGCTTAGGACGGAGCAATCAGCCCCAGCATTTT. The chain links TRBV13 to TRBJ1-5; D unclear. Looked up from germline, CDR1 is PRHDT and CDR2 is FYEKMQ (reference sequence). This CDR3 contains 14 residues. V lost 0 bases to trimming and J lost 1 base, with 4 bases between them. The complete variable domain, with remaining parts taken from reference TRBV13 and TRBJ1-5, reads AAGVIQSPRHLIKEKRETATLKCYPIPRHDTVYWYQQGPGQDPQFLISFYEKMQSDKGSIPDRFSAQQFSDYHSELNMSSLELGDSALYFCASSLGRSNQPQHFGDGTRLSIL.

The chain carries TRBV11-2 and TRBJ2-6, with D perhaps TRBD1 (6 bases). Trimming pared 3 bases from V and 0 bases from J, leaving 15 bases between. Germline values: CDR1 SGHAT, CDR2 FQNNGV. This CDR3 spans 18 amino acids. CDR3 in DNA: TGTGCCAGCAGCTTCGGGACACTCCTCGGCTCTGGGGCCAACGTCCTGACTTTC. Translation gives CASSFGTLLGSGANVLTF.

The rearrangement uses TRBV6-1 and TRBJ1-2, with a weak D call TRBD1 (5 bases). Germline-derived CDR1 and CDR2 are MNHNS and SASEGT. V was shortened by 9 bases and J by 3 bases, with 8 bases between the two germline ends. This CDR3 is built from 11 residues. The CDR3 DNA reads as TGTGCCAGTCCAGGGTACTATGGCTACACCTTC. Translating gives CASPGYYGYTF.

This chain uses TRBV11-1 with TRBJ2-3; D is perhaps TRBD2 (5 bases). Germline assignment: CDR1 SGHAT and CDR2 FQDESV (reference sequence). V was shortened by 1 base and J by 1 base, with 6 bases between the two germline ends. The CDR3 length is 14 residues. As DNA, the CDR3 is TGTGCCAGCAGCTTAGTGCGGGGCACAGATACGCAGTATTTT. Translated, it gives CASSLVRGTDTQYF.

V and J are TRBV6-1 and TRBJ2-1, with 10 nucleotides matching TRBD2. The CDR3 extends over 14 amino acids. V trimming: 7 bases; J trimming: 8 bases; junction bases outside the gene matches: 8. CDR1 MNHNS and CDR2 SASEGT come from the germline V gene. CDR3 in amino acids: CASTRSLAGYEQFF. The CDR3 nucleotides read TGTGCCAGCACGAGGTCACTAGCGGGATATGAGCAGTTCTTC.

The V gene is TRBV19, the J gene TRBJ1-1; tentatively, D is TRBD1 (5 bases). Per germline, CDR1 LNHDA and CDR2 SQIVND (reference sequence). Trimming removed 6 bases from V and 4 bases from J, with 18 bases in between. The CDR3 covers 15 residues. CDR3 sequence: CASRRTAGGGTEAFF. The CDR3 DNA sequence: TGTGCCAGTAGGAGAACAGCGGGCGGGGGCACTGAAGCTTTCTTT.

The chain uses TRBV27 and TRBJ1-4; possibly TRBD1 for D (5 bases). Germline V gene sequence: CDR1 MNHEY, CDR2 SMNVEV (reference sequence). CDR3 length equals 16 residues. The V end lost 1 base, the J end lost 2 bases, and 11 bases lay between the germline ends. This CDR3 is CASSLWVGTTNEKLFF. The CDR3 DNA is TGTGCCAGCAGTTTATGGGTAGGGACTACTAATGAAAAACTGTTTTTT. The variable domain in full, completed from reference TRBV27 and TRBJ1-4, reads EAQVTQNPRYLITVTGKKLTVTCSQNMNHEYMSWYRQDPGLGLRQIYYSMNVEVTDKGDVPEGYKVSRKEKRNFPLILESPSPNQTSLYFCASSLWVGTTNEKLFFGSGTQLSVL.